The rows below give T cell receptor beta chains drawn from one sample of a study of monozygotic twins with inflammatory bowel disease. TCRdb processed the 5' RACE reads again and assigns one entry to each CDR3 protein, with no DNA. The sample's table shows some 300,000 distinct CDR3 sequences. The specimen sequenced was blood. Receptors were obtained from a human donor with ulcerative colitis or Crohn's disease, or a healthy co-twin of an affected twin (not recorded which). The CDR3 runs from the conserved cysteine through the conserved F or W. Fields, in order: V gene, J gene, CDR3 length, CDR3 protein.

TRBV19,TRBJ1-2,13,CATMGQLNYGYTF
TRBV20-1,TRBJ2-2,15,CSASGRDQNTGELFF
TRBV29-1,TRBJ2-1,13,CSVDEGAANKQFF
TRBV20-1,TRBJ2-3,14,CSAREWSSGDTQYF
TRBV6-1,TRBJ1-1,16,CASRPIPLQTNTEAFF
TRBV19,TRBJ1-2,13,CASSVGRNYGYTF
TRBV19,TRBJ2-1,12,CASTTGNNEQFF
TRBV7-8,TRBJ2-1,14,CASSLVSGYNEQFF
TRBV28,TRBJ1-1,15,CASSLGWGDSTEAFF
TRBV30,TRBJ2-3,13,CAWSVQPTDTQYF
TRBV18,TRBJ2-1,14,CASSPGTNHNEQFF